This T cell receptor (beta chain) appears in the sequencing data of a study of cytomegalovirus exposure and HLA in healthy donors. Study-level results: Reports described diagnosis of cytomegalovirus status by the classifier as highly specific and sensitive. In an earlier analysis, in roughly 580 donors, most V segments appeared productive either ~90% or ~30% of the time. The HLA-A and HLA-B alleles of most subjects were reportedly predicted accurately from TCR beta sequences.

A note on this clone: As yet, its antigen is unknown.

The PCR used 60 Vbeta and 13 Jbeta primers. Clones were sequenced by immunoSEQ multiplex PCR, and TCRdb holds only the in-frame ones, with some missing. The repertoire holds roughly 97,000 clones, with around three quarters as singletons. The sequenced sample consisted of PBMCs. This clonotype originated in a woman younger than 35 in good health and CMV-seropositive.

CDR3 DNA sequence: TGTGCCTGGAGTTCCTCCCTCACAGGGGTCGAGCAGTACTTC. It specifies CAWSSSLTGVEQYF. The gene calls are TRBV30 and TRBJ2-7; the match to TRBD1 covers 7 bases. The junction had 10 bases not matched to a gene; V was cut back by 2 bases and J by 6 bases. CDR3 size: 14 residues. Germline CDR1 and CDR2: GTSNPN and SVGIG (reference sequence).